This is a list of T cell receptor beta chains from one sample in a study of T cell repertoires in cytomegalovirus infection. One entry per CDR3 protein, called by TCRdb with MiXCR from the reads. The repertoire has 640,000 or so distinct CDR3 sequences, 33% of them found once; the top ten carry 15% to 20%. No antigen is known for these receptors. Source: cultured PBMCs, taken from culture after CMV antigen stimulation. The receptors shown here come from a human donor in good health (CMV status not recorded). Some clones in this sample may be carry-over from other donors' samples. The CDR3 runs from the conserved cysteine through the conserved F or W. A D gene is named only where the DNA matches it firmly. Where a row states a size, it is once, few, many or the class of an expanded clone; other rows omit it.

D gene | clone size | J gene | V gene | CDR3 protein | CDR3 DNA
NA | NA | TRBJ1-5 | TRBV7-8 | CASSLGRGSGNQPQHF | TGTGCCAGCAGCTTAGGGAGGGGGTCGGGGAATCAGCCCCAGCATTTT
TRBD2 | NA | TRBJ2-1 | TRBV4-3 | CASSLRLAGYGNEQFF | TGCGCCAGCAGCCTAAGACTAGCGGGATATGGCAATGAGCAGTTCTTC
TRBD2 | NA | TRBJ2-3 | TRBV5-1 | CASSSGITGTSGHTDTQYF | TGCGCCAGCAGCTCGGGGATTACCGGGACTAGCGGCCACACAGATACGCAGTATTTT
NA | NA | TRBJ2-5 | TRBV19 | CASSSHREETQYF | TGTGCCAGTAGTAGCCACAGGGAAGAGACCCAGTACTTC
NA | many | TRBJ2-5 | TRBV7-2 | CASSPDRKGTQYF | TGTGCCAGCAGCCCTGACCGAAAGGGGACCCAGTACTTC
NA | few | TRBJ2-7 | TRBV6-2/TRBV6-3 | CASSYSAAPGEQYF | TGTGCCAGCAGTTACTCGGCCGCCCCCGGGGAGCAGTACTTC
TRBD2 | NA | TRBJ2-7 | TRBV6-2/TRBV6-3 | CASSYSLAGSWEQYF | TGTGCCAGCAGTTACAGCCTAGCGGGGAGCTGGGAGCAGTACTTC
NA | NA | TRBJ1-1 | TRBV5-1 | CASRVLGQLGTEAFF | TGCGCCAGCAGGGTACTCGGACAGCTCGGGACTGAAGCTTTCTTT
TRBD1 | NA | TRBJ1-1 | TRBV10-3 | CATRDRVETEAFF | TGTGCCACCCGGGACAGGGTTGAAACTGAAGCTTTCTTT
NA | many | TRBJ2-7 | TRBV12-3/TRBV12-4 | CASSDGPYEQYF | TGTGCCAGCTCGGACGGTCCCTACGAGCAGTACTTC
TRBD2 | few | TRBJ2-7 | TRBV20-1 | CSARPTSGAYEQYF | TGCAGTGCTAGACCGACTAGCGGAGCCTACGAGCAGTACTTC
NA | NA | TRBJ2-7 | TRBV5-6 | CASKAGLSYEQYF | TGTGCCAGCAAGGCGGGACTTTCCTACGAGCAGTACTTC
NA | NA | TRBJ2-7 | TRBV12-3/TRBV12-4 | CASPPGRDTHYEQYF | TGTGCCAGCCCCCCGGGGCGAGACACTCACTACGAGCAGTACTTC
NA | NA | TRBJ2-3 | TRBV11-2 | CASSMLVGTGDTQYF | TGTGCCAGCAGCATGCTCGTGGGCACGGGAGATACGCAGTATTTT
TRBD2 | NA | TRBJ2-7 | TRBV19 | CATGLAYEQYF | TGTGCCACCGGACTAGCCTACGAGCAGTACTTC
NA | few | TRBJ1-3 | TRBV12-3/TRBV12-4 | CASSRTEGGNTIYF | TGTGCCAGCAGTAGGACCGAAGGAGGAAACACCATATATTTT
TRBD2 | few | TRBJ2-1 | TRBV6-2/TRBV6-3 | CASSYLETSGNYNEQFF | TGTGCCAGCAGTTACCTCGAGACTAGCGGAAACTACAATGAGCAGTTCTTC
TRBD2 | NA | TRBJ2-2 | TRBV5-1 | CASSITLAGHTGELFF | TGCGCCAGCAGCATAACCTTAGCGGGGCACACCGGGGAGCTGTTTTTT
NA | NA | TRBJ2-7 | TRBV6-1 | CASTPPHGQGYEQYF | TGTGCCAGCACCCCCCCCCATGGGCAGGGCTACGAGCAGTACTTC
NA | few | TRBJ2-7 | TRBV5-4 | CASSHPGKGENEQYF | TGTGCCAGCAGCCACCCCGGGAAGGGGGAAAATGAGCAGTACTTC
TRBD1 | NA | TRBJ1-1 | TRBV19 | CASSPPGQGYTEAFF | TGTGCCAGTAGTCCACCGGGACAGGGGTACACTGAAGCTTTCTTT
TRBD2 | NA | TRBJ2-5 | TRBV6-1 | CASSEAGSGAFYF | TGTGCCAGCAGTGAAGCGGGTAGCGGGGCATTCTACTTC
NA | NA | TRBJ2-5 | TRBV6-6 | CASSYNARAEITQYF | TGTGCCAGCAGTTACAATGCCAGGGCCGAAATCACCCAGTACTTC
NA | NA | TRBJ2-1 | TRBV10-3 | CTISESKTLPNEQFF | TGTACCATCAGTGAGTCGAAGACCCTCCCCAATGAGCAGTTCTTC
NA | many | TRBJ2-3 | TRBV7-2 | CASSLASLGTDTQYF | TGTGCCAGCAGCTTAGCGTCCCTAGGCACAGATACGCAGTATTTT
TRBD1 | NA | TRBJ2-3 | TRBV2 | CASSASGQGGTDTQYF | TGTGCCAGCAGTGCTTCGGGACAGGGAGGGACAGATACGCAGTATTTT
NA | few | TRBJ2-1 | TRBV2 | CASSQGGNNEQFF | TGTGCCAGCAGCCAGGGGGGCAACAATGAGCAGTTCTTC
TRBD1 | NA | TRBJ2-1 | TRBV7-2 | CASRPGTAYNEQFF | TGTGCCAGCAGACCCGGGACAGCGTACAATGAGCAGTTCTTC
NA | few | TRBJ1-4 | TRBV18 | CASSRASSYEKLFF | TGTGCCAGCTCGCGAGCTTCGTCGTATGAAAAACTGTTTTTT
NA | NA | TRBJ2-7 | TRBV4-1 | CASSPREGAYEQYF | TGCGCCAGCAGCCCCCGCGAAGGAGCCTACGAGCAGTACTTC
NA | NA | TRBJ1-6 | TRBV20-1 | CSARDPLVWVNSPLHF | TGCAGTGCTAGAGATCCCTTAGTGTGGGTTAATTCACCCCTCCACTTT
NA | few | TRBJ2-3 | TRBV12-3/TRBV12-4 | CASKSGYTDTQYF | TGTGCCAGCAAGAGCGGTTACACAGATACGCAGTATTTT
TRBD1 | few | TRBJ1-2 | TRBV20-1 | CSAPAPGQAVYGYTF | TGCAGTGCACCCGCCCCGGGACAGGCGGTCTATGGCTACACCTTC
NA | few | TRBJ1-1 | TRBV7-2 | CASSLLSSGGAFF | TGTGCCAGCAGCTTACTTTCGTCCGGGGGAGCTTTCTTT
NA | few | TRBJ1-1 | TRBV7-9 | CASRRQWDTEAFF | TGTGCCAGCCGGCGGCAGTGGGACACTGAAGCTTTCTTT
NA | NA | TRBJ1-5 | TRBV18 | CASSPPGNMLPQHF | TGTGCCAGCTCACCACCGGGAAACATGCTGCCCCAGCATTTT
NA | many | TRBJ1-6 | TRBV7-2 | CASSLLTASNSPLHF | TGTGCCAGCAGCTTGTTGACAGCAAGTAATTCACCCCTCCACTTT
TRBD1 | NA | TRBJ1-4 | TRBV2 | CASLGDRVGEKLFF | TGTGCCAGCTTAGGAGACAGGGTCGGCGAAAAACTGTTTTTT
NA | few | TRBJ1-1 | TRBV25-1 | CASSGIRVFF | TGTGCCAGCAGTGGCATTCGGGTCTTCTTT
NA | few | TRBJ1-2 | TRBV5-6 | CASSLVLGGYTF | TGTGCCAGCAGCTTGGTCTTGGGAGGCTACACCTTC
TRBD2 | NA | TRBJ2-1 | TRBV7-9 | CASRSLAGGTHNEQFF | TGTGCCAGCAGATCCCTTGCGGGAGGGACTCACAATGAGCAGTTCTTC
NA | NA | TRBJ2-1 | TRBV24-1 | CATSDFDWGNEQFF | TGTGCCACCAGTGATTTTGACTGGGGGAATGAGCAGTTCTTC
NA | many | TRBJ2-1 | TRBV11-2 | CASSLAGEQFF | TGTGCCAGCAGCTTAGCGGGGGAGCAGTTCTTC
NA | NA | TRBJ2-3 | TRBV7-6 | CASSLGGHISTDTQYF | TGTGCCAGCAGCCTGGGGGGACACATATCCACAGATACGCAGTATTTT
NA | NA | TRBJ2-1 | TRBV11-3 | CASSFAGGRYNEQFF | TGTGCCAGCAGCTTTGCCGGAGGCCGCTACAATGAGCAGTTCTTC
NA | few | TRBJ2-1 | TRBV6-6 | CASSPRGFSTNEQFF | TGTGCCAGCAGCCCTCGAGGTTTCTCGACCAATGAGCAGTTCTTC